In its sample, the clone carrying this TCR beta chain was seen a few times. No antigen is known for it. The authors used template switching to add a universal primer site and gave cDNA unique molecular identifiers. TCRdb itself ran the 5' RACE reads through MiXCR, one entry per CDR3 protein. The data show under 400,000 distinct CDR3 sequences, approximately 8.8% seen once. This CDR3 spans 18 amino acids. Germline CDR1 ENHRY, CDR2 SYGVKD. The V and J ends lost 0 bases and 0 bases, in that order; junction bases with no gene match: 4. This entry is derived from a study of identical twins. Whole-study results and caveats: Out-of-frame sharing of TCR alpha in monozygotic twins was underestimated by models.

The receptor comes from a woman in her forties or fifties in good health. J is TRBJ2-3 and V is TRBV10-3, with 12 bases that match TRBD2. Sequences were obtained from naive T cells sorted from blood. The CDR3 nucleotides are TGTGCCATCAGTGAGTCGACCGGGACTAGCGGGAGCACAGATACGCAGTATTTT. Its translation: CAISESTGTSGSTDTQYF.